The source of this TCR beta chain is a study of molecular identifiers for immune sequencing clone quantification. TCRdb re-analysed the PCR reads in MiXCR, keeping a single row per CDR3 protein. The sample carries approximately 100,000 distinct CDR3 sequences, over 30% recorded once. This clonotype was found a few times. Antigen: not known. Study-wide results and caveats: It was shown that clones above 20 RNA copies held over 98% of effector molecules, but under 1% in naive cells.

Sequences were obtained from naive CD8+ T cells from blood, with Jurkat cell RNA spiked in. Indicated subset: FACS-sorted CD8+CD4-CCR7+CD45RA+ naive T cells. The sequence was collected from a human donor in good health. Some libraries in this study had Jurkat cell RNA spiked in.

The DNA of the CDR3 is TGTGCCATCCGGGACAGGAGCTCTGGAAACACCATATATTTT. As protein: CAIRDRSSGNTIYF. The rearrangement uses TRBV10-3 and TRBJ1-3; 8 nucleotides match TRBD1. The germline V gene encodes CDR1 ENHRY and CDR2 SYGVKD. V lost 8 bases, J lost 0 bases, and 3 bases stayed unmatched. The CDR3 runs 14 residues.